This T cell receptor beta chain was obtained from a study of shared clonotypes between healthy human individuals. Study outcomes and limitations: Researchers sampled blood only, noting tissue repertoires likely differ. Compared with memory subsets, naive subsets generally had larger estimated richness.

Looked up from germline, CDR1 is MNHNS and CDR2 is SASEGT. The CDR3 sequence is 14 residues long. About this clone: Its antigen is not known.

Measured with immunoSEQ multiplex PCR; TCRdb has only the in-frame clones, and not every one. The profile shows 300,000 to 350,000 clones, around 70% of them singletons. Sequencing input: memory CD4+ T cells sorted from blood. The subset is: CD45RA-negative fraction. V is TRBV6-1 and J is TRBJ2-5; tentatively, D is TRBD1 (6 bases). The last part of the DNA fits TRBJ2-7 better; the J call may be wrong. The clonotype comes from a man younger than 45 in good health. DNA for the CDR3: TGTGCCAGCAGGGCCGGGACACGTTCCTACGAGCAGTACTTC. Translation: CASRAGTRSYEQYF.